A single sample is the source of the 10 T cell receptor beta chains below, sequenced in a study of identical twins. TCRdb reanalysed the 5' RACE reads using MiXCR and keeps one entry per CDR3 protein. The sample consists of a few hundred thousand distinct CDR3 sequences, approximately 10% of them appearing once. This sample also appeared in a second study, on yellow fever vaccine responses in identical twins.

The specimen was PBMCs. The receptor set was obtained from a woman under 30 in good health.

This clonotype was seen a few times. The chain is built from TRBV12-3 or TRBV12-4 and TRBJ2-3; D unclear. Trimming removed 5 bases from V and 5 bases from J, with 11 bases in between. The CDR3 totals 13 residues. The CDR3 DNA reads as TGTGCCAGCAGTACCCGACATATAGATACGCAGTATTTT. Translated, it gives CASSTRHIDTQYF.

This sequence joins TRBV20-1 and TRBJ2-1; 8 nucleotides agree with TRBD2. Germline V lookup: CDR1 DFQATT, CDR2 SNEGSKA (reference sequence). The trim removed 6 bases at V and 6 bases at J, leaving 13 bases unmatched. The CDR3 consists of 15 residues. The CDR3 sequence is CSAPNRGGGPNEQFF. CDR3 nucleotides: TGCAGTGCCCCGAACCGGGGCGGGGGGCCCAATGAGCAGTTCTTC.

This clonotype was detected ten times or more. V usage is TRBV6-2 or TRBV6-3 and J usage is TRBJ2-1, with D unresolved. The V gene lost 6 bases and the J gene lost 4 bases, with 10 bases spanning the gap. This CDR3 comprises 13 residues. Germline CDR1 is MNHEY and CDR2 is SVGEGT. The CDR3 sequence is CASRSIGYNEQFF. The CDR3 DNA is TGTGCCAGCAGGTCAATTGGATACAATGAGCAGTTCTTC.

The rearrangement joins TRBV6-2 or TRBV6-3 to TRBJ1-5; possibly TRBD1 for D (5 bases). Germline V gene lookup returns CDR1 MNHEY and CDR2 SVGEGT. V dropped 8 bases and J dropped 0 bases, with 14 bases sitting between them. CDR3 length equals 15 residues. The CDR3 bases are TGTGCCAGCCGGCCCTGGGACGGTAGCAATCAGCCCCAGCATTTT. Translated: CASRPWDGSNQPQHF.

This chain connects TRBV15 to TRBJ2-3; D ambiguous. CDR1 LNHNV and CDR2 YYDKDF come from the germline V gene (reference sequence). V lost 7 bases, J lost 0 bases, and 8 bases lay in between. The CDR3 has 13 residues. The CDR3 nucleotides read TGTGCCACCATGGCACCTAGCACAGATACGCAGTATTTT. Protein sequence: CATMAPSTDTQYF.

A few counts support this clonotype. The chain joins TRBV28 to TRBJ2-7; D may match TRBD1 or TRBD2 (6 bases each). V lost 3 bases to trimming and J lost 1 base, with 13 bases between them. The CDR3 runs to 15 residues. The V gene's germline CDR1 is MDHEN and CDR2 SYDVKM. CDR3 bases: TGTGCCAGCAGTTTCAGGGGCGGGAAATCCTACGAGCAGTACTTC. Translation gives CASSFRGGKSYEQYF.

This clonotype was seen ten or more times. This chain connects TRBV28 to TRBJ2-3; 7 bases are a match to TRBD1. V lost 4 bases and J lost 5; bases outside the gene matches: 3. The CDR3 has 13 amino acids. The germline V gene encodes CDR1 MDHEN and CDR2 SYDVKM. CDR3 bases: TGTGCCAGCAGTTCTCACAGGGGAGATACGCAGTATTTT. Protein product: CASSSHRGDTQYF.

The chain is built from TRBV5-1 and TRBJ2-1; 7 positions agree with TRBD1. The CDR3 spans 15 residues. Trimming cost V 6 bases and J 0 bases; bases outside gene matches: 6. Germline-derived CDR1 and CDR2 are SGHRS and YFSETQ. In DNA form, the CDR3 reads TGCGCCAGCACCAAAGGGGGCAGCTCCTACAATGAGCAGTTCTTC. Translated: CASTKGGSSYNEQFF.

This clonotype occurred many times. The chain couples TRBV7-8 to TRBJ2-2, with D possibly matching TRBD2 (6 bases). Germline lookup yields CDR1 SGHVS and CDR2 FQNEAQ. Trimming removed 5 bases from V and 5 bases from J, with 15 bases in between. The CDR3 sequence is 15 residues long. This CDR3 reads CASSRRDLATGELFF. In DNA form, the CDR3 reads TGTGCCAGCAGCCGAAGGGACTTAGCTACCGGGGAGCTGTTTTTT.

CDR3 bases: TGTGCCAGCAGTTTATACGGGAGCACTGAAGCTTTCTTT. Translation: CASSLYGSTEAFF. The chain recombines TRBV28 with TRBJ1-1; no firm D call. This CDR3 is built from 13 residues. Germline lookup yields CDR1 MDHEN and CDR2 SYDVKM. V shed 1 base and J shed 4 bases, with 7 bases lying between them.